Each of the 2 T cell receptor beta chains below was sequenced from the same sample in a study of neoadjuvant anti-PD-1 for oral cavity cancer. Data came from immunoSEQ multiplex PCR; TCRdb stores just in-frame clones and leaves some out. This sample yields some 16,000 clones, of which approximately 67% are seen a single time; over 2% belongs to the top ten. Sequenced here: PBMCs, sampled before nivolumab (anti-PD-1) treatment. These receptor sequences come from a person between 40 and 85 years old with oral cavity squamous cell carcinoma.

This sequence joins TRBV28 and TRBJ1-5, with D possibly matching TRBD1 (5 bases). The germline V and J ends were trimmed by 2 bases and 9 bases, with 14 bases remaining between them. The CDR3 covers 14 residues. Germline values: CDR1 MDHEN, CDR2 SYDVKM. The CDR3 reads CASSLNSGGGPQHF. Written as DNA, the CDR3 is TGTGCCAGCAGTTTAAATTCTGGCGGGGGGCCCCAGCATTTT.

Only a few counts were recorded for this clone. The chain has TRBV28 and TRBJ2-5, with D perhaps TRBD2 (5 bases). Per the germline V gene, CDR1 is MDHEN and CDR2 is SYDVKM. The CDR3 spans 13 residues. Deletions cut 5 bases from V and 7 bases from J, with 14 bases between. CDR3 nucleotide sequence: TGTGCCAGCAGTCCCCTAGCCCCGGGGACCCAGTACTTC. Translated, it gives CASSPLAPGTQYF.